This record concerns one TCR beta chain sequence. The antigen is not known. Germline V gives CDR1 MNHEY, CDR2 SVGEGT. This CDR3 has 16 amino acids. Through a sample-barcoded 5' primer and a J-beta primer mix, a second PCR was run for roughly 6 to 12 cycles. TCRdb re-called the 5' RACE reads with MiXCR, one entry per CDR3 protein. The sample includes some 880,000 distinct CDR3 sequences, around 36% of them seen just once. The data are from a study of blood T cells in healthy people across ages. Whole-study results and caveats: Samples with more naive T cells showed higher observed beta diversity. In long-lived donors, naive CD4+ cell counts and diversity exceeded those of aged donors.

Russia was home to the donors, healthy Caucasian individuals aged about 6 to 90. Samples each yielded at least 5.5 micrograms of total RNA. This TCR came from a man younger than 35 in good health. The chain combines TRBV6-2 or TRBV6-3 with TRBJ2-1; D is perhaps TRBD2 (6 bases). Gene TRBJ2-7 matches the end of the DNA better, so the J call may be wrong. Sequencing was performed on blood. CDR3 amino acids: CASSVRRGATYNEQYF. CDR3 coding DNA: TGTGCCAGCAGTGTTAGGAGGGGCGCTACCTACAATGAGCAGTACTTC.